This is a list of T cell receptor beta chains from one sample in a study of early T cells in non-severe SARS-CoV-2 infection. TCRdb independently ran MiXCR on the 5' RACE reads; one entry per CDR3 protein. This sample yields tens of thousands of distinct CDR3 sequences, of which 3.5% to 4.5% are seen a single time; about 7.5% belongs to the top ten. The sample comprised whole blood. Every receptor here comes from an adult who was a healthcare worker with PCR-confirmed SARS-CoV-2 infection or an uninfected control (not recorded which). Each CDR3 is given with its conserved first and last residue. The order of the fields is clone size, J gene, V gene, D gene, CDR3 protein, CDR3 DNA. D genes are given only for firm matches. A clone size is listed for some rows: how often the clone was seen (once, few, many), or a class if it is expanded.

many | TRBJ2-3 | TRBV19 | TRBD2 | CASSTLRGGRDTQYF | TGTGCCAGTAGTACCTTGCGGGGGGGCCGAGATACGCAGTATTTT
medium-sized | TRBJ2-7 | TRBV20-1 | TRBD1 | CSARSPPTGPYYEQYF | TGCAGTGCTAGATCCCCCCCGACAGGGCCCTATTACGAGCAGTACTTC
many | TRBJ1-2 | TRBV27 | TRBD1 | CASSLLTGKSGYTF | TGTGCCAGCAGTCTACTGACAGGGAAGAGTGGCTACACCTTC
many | TRBJ1-3 | TRBV18 | NA | CASSPGGNSGNTIYF | TGTGCCAGCTCACCCGGGGGCAACTCTGGAAACACCATATATTTT
many | TRBJ1-4 | TRBV6-6 | TRBD1 | CASGDGTGGEKLFF | TGTGCCAGTGGGGACGGGACAGGGGGTGAAAAACTGTTTTTT
many | TRBJ1-4 | TRBV18 | NA | CASSPGIGEKLFF | TGTGCCAGCTCACCCGGGATTGGAGAAAAACTGTTTTTT
many | TRBJ2-3 | TRBV7-9 | TRBD2 | CASSSSLAASTDTQYF | TGTGCCAGCAGCTCCAGTCTAGCGGCTAGCACAGATACGCAGTATTTT
many | TRBJ1-4 | TRBV20-1 | NA | CSASREKLFF | TGCAGTGCTAGCCGTGAAAAACTGTTTTTT
many | TRBJ2-5 | TRBV19 | NA | CASREGGSETQYF | TGTGCCAGTAGGGAGGGAGGTTCGGAGACCCAGTACTTC
few | TRBJ2-7 | TRBV19 | NA | CASSRQEYTYEQYF | TGTGCCAGTAGTAGACAGGAATACACCTACGAGCAGTACTTC
few | TRBJ1-1 | TRBV6-2/TRBV6-3 | NA | CASSRDYRTEAFF | TGTGCCAGCAGCCGGGACTACCGGACTGAAGCTTTCTTT
many | TRBJ1-5 | TRBV27 | NA | CASSLSGGSNQPQHF | TGTGCCAGCAGTTTATCCGGGGGGAGCAATCAGCCCCAGCATTTT
many | TRBJ1-2 | TRBV18 | NA | CASSPLGDYGYTF | TGTGCCAGCTCACCCCTAGGGGATTATGGCTACACCTTC
many | TRBJ1-2 | TRBV10-3 | TRBD1 | CAIRDRVASNYGYTF | TGTGCCATCAGGGACAGGGTGGCCTCTAACTATGGCTACACCTTC
many | TRBJ2-1 | TRBV6-1 | NA | CASSGVVAHEQFF | TGTGCCAGCAGTGGGGTAGTGGCCCATGAGCAGTTCTTC
many | TRBJ2-7 | TRBV5-6 | NA | CASSRTAQSYEQYF | TGTGCCAGCAGCCGGACAGCTCAAAGCTACGAGCAGTACTTC
few | TRBJ2-7 | TRBV12-3/TRBV12-4 | NA | CANVPFREQYF | TGTGCCAACGTCCCTTTTCGGGAGCAGTACTTC
many | TRBJ1-5 | TRBV20-1 | NA | CSARDPRAGQAQPQHF | TGCAGTGCTAGAGATCCTCGAGCAGGGCAGGCTCAGCCCCAGCATTTT
many | TRBJ2-3 | TRBV7-6 | TRBD2 | CASSPSGGALDTQYF | TGTGCCAGCAGCCCAAGCGGGGGGGCCCTAGATACGCAGTATTTT
many | TRBJ1-3 | TRBV20-1 | NA | CSASVTSDGNTIYF | TGCAGTGCTAGTGTTACGTCTGATGGAAACACCATATATTTT
many | TRBJ2-3 | TRBV5-4 | TRBD2 | CASSGRTSGDTDTQYF | TGTGCCAGCAGCGGGCGGACTAGCGGGGACACAGATACGCAGTATTTT
many | TRBJ2-1 | TRBV12-3/TRBV12-4 | TRBD2 | CASSSSGGSYNEQFF | TGTGCCAGCAGTTCGTCGGGGGGGAGCTACAATGAGCAGTTCTTC
many | TRBJ2-7 | TRBV6-5 | NA | CASSYSGDGSYEQYF | TGTGCCAGCAGTTACTCGGGGGACGGATCCTACGAGCAGTACTTC
many | TRBJ2-7 | TRBV15 | NA | CATSIPQTYEQYF | TGTGCCACCAGCATTCCTCAGACCTACGAGCAGTACTTC
many | TRBJ2-5 | TRBV5-6 | TRBD2 | CASSLVSSGETQYF | TGTGCCAGCAGCTTGGTGTCTAGCGGAGAGACCCAGTACTTC
NA | TRBJ1-1 | TRBV19 | NA | CASSILRSNTEAFF | TGTGCCAGTAGTATACTGCGTTCGAACACTGAAGCTTTCTTT
many | TRBJ2-1 | TRBV4-1 | NA | CASSHFLRDGYNEQFF | TGCGCCAGCAGCCATTTCCTCCGGGACGGCTACAATGAGCAGTTCTTC
medium-sized | TRBJ2-1 | TRBV29-1 | TRBD2 | CSVPGLESYNEQFF | TGCAGCGTCCCGGGACTAGAGTCCTACAATGAGCAGTTCTTC
many | TRBJ2-7 | TRBV6-2/TRBV6-3 | NA | CASSYEGQAEQYF | TGTGCCAGCAGCTACGAGGGGCAGGCCGAGCAGTACTTC
many | TRBJ2-2 | TRBV19 | TRBD2 | CASSIRAGVLTGELFF | TGTGCCAGTAGTATAAGGGCGGGAGTTCTCACCGGGGAGCTGTTTTTT
NA | TRBJ1-2 | TRBV11-2 | NA | CASIPLVVGKGYTF | TGTGCCAGCATCCCCTTAGTAGTAGGGAAGGGCTACACCTTC
many | TRBJ1-2 | TRBV5-1 | NA | CASSPLPGTSVYTF | TGCGCCAGCAGCCCCCTCCCAGGGACATCCGTCTACACCTTC
few | TRBJ2-1 | TRBV7-9 | TRBD2 | CASSLAGLAGNNEQFF | TGTGCCAGCAGCTTAGCCGGACTAGCGGGGAACAATGAGCAGTTCTTC
many | TRBJ1-2 | TRBV7-9 | TRBD1 | CASSFPGTDLNYGYTF | TGTGCCAGCAGCTTCCCCGGGACAGACCTTAACTATGGCTACACCTTC
NA | TRBJ1-1 | TRBV11-2 | NA | CASSSMRLMGTEAFF | TGTGCCAGCAGCTCAATGAGACTTATGGGGACTGAAGCTTTCTTT
many | TRBJ2-7 | TRBV20-1 | TRBD2 | CSARPGLARLGGYEQYF | TGCAGTGCTAGACCCGGACTAGCGAGGTTGGGAGGTTACGAGCAGTACTTC
NA | TRBJ2-6 | TRBV7-2 | NA | CASSLVGFGVLTF | TGTGCCAGCAGCTTAGTAGGATTTGGCGTCCTGACTTTC
many | TRBJ1-5 | TRBV10-3 | NA | CAIGGSNQPQHF | TGTGCCATTGGGGGCAGCAATCAGCCCCAGCATTTT
NA | TRBJ2-7 | TRBV5-1 | TRBD2 | CASSPRTSNYEQYF | TGCGCCAGCAGCCCTCGGACTAGCAACTACGAGCAGTACTTC
many | TRBJ2-1 | TRBV12-3/TRBV12-4 | TRBD2 | CASSLGVRGLGPNEQFF | TGTGCCAGCAGTTTAGGGGTCAGGGGACTAGGACCCAATGAGCAGTTCTTC
many | TRBJ2-7 | TRBV29-1 | TRBD2 | CSVEGVAGESPYEQYF | TGCAGCGTTGAGGGCGTTGCGGGAGAGTCCCCCTACGAGCAGTACTTC
NA | TRBJ1-2 | TRBV9 | NA | CASSPEGYYGYTF | TGTGCCAGCAGCCCCGAAGGATACTATGGCTACACCTTC
NA | TRBJ2-1 | TRBV10-1 | TRBD1 | CASSPRTGALEQFF | TGCGCCAGCAGCCCGAGGACAGGGGCCCTCGAGCAGTTCTTC
many | TRBJ2-1 | TRBV12-3/TRBV12-4 | TRBD2 | CATEAGDAAEQFF | TGTGCCACCGAAGCGGGAGACGCGGCTGAGCAGTTCTTC
many | TRBJ2-2 | TRBV18 | TRBD1 | CASSPRTGGDTGELFF | TGTGCCAGCTCACCAAGGACAGGGGGTGACACCGGGGAGCTGTTTTTT
NA | TRBJ2-3 | TRBV6-4 | TRBD2 | CASSEAGGTDTQFF | TGTGCCAGCAGTGAAGCGGGGGGCACAGATACGCAGTTTTTT
many | TRBJ2-1 | TRBV10-3 | TRBD2 | CAISVTSGAGFYNEQFF | TGTGCCATCAGTGTTACTAGCGGAGCGGGGTTTTACAATGAGCAGTTCTTC
many | TRBJ2-1 | TRBV12-3/TRBV12-4 | NA | CASRLQGREFF | TGTGCCAGCAGGCTACAGGGGAGGGAGTTCTTC
few | TRBJ2-3 | TRBV3-1 | NA | CASSQVLVGDTQYF | TGTGCCAGCAGCCAAGTTCTAGTCGGAGATACGCAGTATTTT
few | TRBJ2-1 | TRBV5-5 | NA | CASSFPGGMFYEQFF | TGTGCCAGCAGCTTCCCGGGCGGGATGTTCTATGAGCAGTTCTTC
many | TRBJ2-7 | TRBV25-1 | NA | CASSEFVTTSSYEQYF | TGTGCCAGCAGTGAATTTGTGACAACCAGCTCCTACGAGCAGTACTTC
many | TRBJ2-3 | TRBV6-4 | TRBD2 | CASSERETDTQYF | TGTGCCAGCAGTGAGCGGGAGACAGATACGCAGTATTTT
many | TRBJ2-4 | TRBV15 | NA | CATGGAKNIQYF | TGTGCCACAGGAGGTGCCAAAAACATTCAGTACTTC
few | TRBJ2-5 | TRBV19 | TRBD2 | CASSTGLAGVETQYF | TGTGCCAGTAGTACCGGACTAGCGGGAGTAGAGACCCAGTACTTC
many | TRBJ2-3 | TRBV9 | NA | CASSGAHITDTQYF | TGTGCCAGCAGCGGTGCGCATATCACAGATACGCAGTATTTT